The present TCR beta chain was sequenced within a study of blood T cell repertoires in COVID-19. TCRdb keeps only in-frame clones here, not all; method: immunoSEQ multiplex PCR. The table includes 30,000 to 45,000 clones, around 80% detected once. The CDR3 runs to 15 residues. Germline V lookup: CDR1 SGHAT, CDR2 FQNNGV. V dropped 1 base and J dropped 5 bases, with 12 bases sitting between them. This clone was detected only once. The chain recombines TRBV11-2 with TRBJ2-4; tentatively, D is TRBD1 (5 bases). The sequenced sample consisted of peripheral blood. The receptor comes from a man in his 70s with acute or convalescent COVID-19. The DNA for the CDR3 is TGTGCCAGCAGCTTAGGGACAATTACCCAAAACATTCAGTACTTC. Protein product: CASSLGTITQNIQYF.